Listed below are T cell receptor beta chains from one sample, sequenced in a study of graft-versus-host responses after intestinal transplantation. Data came from immunoSEQ multiplex PCR; TCRdb stores just in-frame clones and leaves some out. Among about 17,000 clones listed, 79% were seen once. Material: ileum tissue, obtained approximately 61 weeks after intestinal transplant. The receptors originated from a human patient who received an intestinal transplant, so some T cells may come from the graft donor. Both conserved end residues are part of each CDR3. D genes are given only for firm matches. Where a row states a size, it is once, few, many or the class of an expanded clone; other rows omit it.

clone size	V gene	D gene	J gene	CDR3 protein	CDR3 DNA
-	TRBV6-5	-	TRBJ2-3	CASSGVSGGTDTQYF	TGTGCCAGCAGTGGGGTTTCGGGGGGCACAGATACGCAGTATTTT
-	TRBV15	TRBD2	TRBJ2-5	CATSSRLAGPAWETQYF	TGTGCCACCAGCTCTCGACTAGCGGGGCCCGCCTGGGAGACCCAGTACTTC
-	TRBV7-6	-	TRBJ2-3	CASSPAGDTQYF	TGTGCCAGCAGCCCGGCGGGGGATACGCAGTATTTT
-	TRBV13	-	TRBJ1-2	CASSPKGHLNYGYTF	TGTGCCAGCAGCCCCAAGGGACACCTTAACTATGGCTACACCTTC
-	TRBV4-1	TRBD1	TRBJ2-2	CASSQEQGPGELFF	TGCGCCAGCAGCCAAGAACAGGGGCCCGGGGAGCTGTTTTTT
few	TRBV5-5	-	TRBJ1-5	CASSPGPGEGQPQHF	TGTGCCAGCAGCCCCGGACCTGGGGAGGGACAGCCCCAGCATTTT
few	TRBV15	-	TRBJ2-2	CATSTRQDTGELFF	TGTGCCACCAGCACCAGACAGGACACCGGGGAGCTGTTTTTT
-	TRBV27	-	TRBJ2-3	CASRLLGGGTDTQYF	TGTGCCAGCAGACTACTTGGGGGCGGCACAGATACGCAGTATTTT
-	TRBV11-2	-	TRBJ1-5	CASSLKGGSNQPQHF	TGTGCCAGCAGCTTAAAGGGTGGTAGCAATCAGCCCCAGCATTTT
-	TRBV7-2	-	TRBJ1-2	CASSLSGGDYYGYTF	TGTGCCAGCAGCTTGTCGGGGGGCGACTACTATGGCTACACCTTC
-	TRBV9	TRBD1	TRBJ2-3	CASSGTGGMTDTQYF	TGTGCCAGCAGCGGCACAGGGGGCATGACAGATACGCAGTATTTT
-	TRBV6-1	TRBD2	TRBJ2-5	CASSAGLAEETQYF	TGTGCCAGCAGTGCGGGACTAGCGGAAGAGACCCAGTACTTC
-	TRBV14	-	TRBJ2-1	CASSHPDGVNNEQFF	TGTGCCAGCAGCCACCCGGACGGAGTAAACAATGAGCAGTTCTTC
-	TRBV10-3	-	TRBJ1-3	CAISGDYFGNTIYF	TGTGCCATCAGTGGGGATTACTTTGGAAACACCATATATTTT
-	TRBV5-8	TRBD1	TRBJ2-1	CASSLYRGPLNEQFF	TGTGCCAGCAGCTTGTACAGGGGGCCCTTAAATGAGCAGTTCTTC
-	TRBV29-1	TRBD1	TRBJ2-7	CSVDGTGNEQYF	TGCAGCGTTGATGGGACAGGGAACGAGCAGTACTTC
once	TRBV7-8	-	TRBJ2-3	CASSLAAELAAPDTQYF	TGTGCCAGCAGCTTAGCGGCAGAGCTAGCAGCTCCAGATACGCAGTATTTT
-	TRBV4-1	TRBD1	TRBJ1-2	CASSQEGLGQGAYGYTF	TGCGCCAGCAGCCAAGAGGGCCTCGGACAGGGCGCCTATGGCTACACCTTC
-	TRBV6-1	TRBD1	TRBJ1-2	CASTTDRVWGYTF	TGTGCCAGCACCACGGACAGGGTTTGGGGCTACACCTTC
-	TRBV13	-	TRBJ2-5	CASSFAGTRRETQYF	TGTGCCAGCAGCTTCGCCGGGACAAGGAGAGAGACCCAGTACTTC
-	TRBV9	-	TRBJ2-7	CASSVDRDSYEQYF	TGTGCCAGCAGCGTAGATAGGGACTCCTACGAGCAGTACTTC
-	TRBV27	-	TRBJ1-2	CASSVTGGLFGGYTF	TGTGCCAGCAGTGTTACGGGGGGACTCTTTGGGGGCTACACCTTC
-	TRBV2	-	TRBJ2-7	CASSDWTYGEQYF	TGTGCCAGCAGTGATTGGACCTACGGGGAGCAGTACTTC
-	TRBV6-1	TRBD1	TRBJ2-5	CASRRGTGEQETQYF	TGTGCCAGCAGACGGGGGACAGGGGAGCAAGAGACCCAGTACTTC
-	TRBV7-8	-	TRBJ1-1	CASLRSAGDREAFF	TGTGCCAGCCTTCGATCAGCGGGGGACCGGGAAGCTTTCTTT
few	TRBV7-9	TRBD2	TRBJ2-4	CASSAGLGWYF	TGTGCCAGCAGCGCCGGACTAGGCTGGTACTTC
-	TRBV7-8	-	TRBJ1-2	CASSLVLRAGGYTF	TGTGCCAGCAGCTTAGTTCTCAGGGCTGGGGGCTACACCTTC
-	TRBV5-1	-	TRBJ2-5	CASGFGTGEETQYF	TGCGCCAGCGGATTCGGGACGGGAGAAGAGACCCAGTACTTC
-	TRBV18	-	TRBJ2-7	CASSPGTGAEQYF	TGTGCCAGCTCACCGGGGACGGGAGCCGAGCAGTACTTC
-	TRBV6-5	-	TRBJ2-1	CASSYGPLSYNEQFF	TGTGCCAGCAGTTACGGCCCCCTCTCCTACAATGAGCAGTTCTTC
-	TRBV9	TRBD2	TRBJ2-7	CASSVSSGGSYEQYF	TGTGCCAGCAGCGTATCCAGCGGGGGCTCCTACGAGCAGTACTTC
-	TRBV27	-	TRBJ2-4	CASSLWPAENIQYF	TGTGCCAGCAGTTTGTGGCCAGCCGAAAACATTCAGTACTTC
-	TRBV6-6	-	TRBJ1-1	CASSVTWNTEAFF	TGTGCCAGCAGCGTGACTTGGAACACTGAAGCTTTCTTT
-	TRBV4-1	TRBD2	TRBJ2-7	CASSQDLGTSGEQYF	TGCGCCAGCAGCCAAGATCTGGGGACTAGCGGCGAGCAGTACTTC
-	TRBV19	TRBD1	TRBJ2-7	CASSGQGPYEQYF	TGTGCCAGTAGTGGACAGGGCCCCTACGAGCAGTACTTC
-	TRBV4-1	-	TRBJ1-4	CASSPPGRANEKLFF	TGCGCCAGCAGCCCCCCGGGGAGGGCTAATGAAAAACTGTTTTTT
-	TRBV11-2	-	TRBJ2-7	CASSLGHSYEQYF	TGTGCCAGCAGCTTAGGACACTCCTACGAGCAGTACTTC
-	TRBV10-1	-	TRBJ2-7	CASSPQRNYEQYF	TGCGCCAGCAGTCCCCAGCGGAACTACGAGCAGTACTTC
-	TRBV7-8	-	TRBJ2-3	CASSLWVSSNTDTQYF	TGTGCCAGCAGCTTATGGGTCTCAAGCAACACAGATACGCAGTATTTT